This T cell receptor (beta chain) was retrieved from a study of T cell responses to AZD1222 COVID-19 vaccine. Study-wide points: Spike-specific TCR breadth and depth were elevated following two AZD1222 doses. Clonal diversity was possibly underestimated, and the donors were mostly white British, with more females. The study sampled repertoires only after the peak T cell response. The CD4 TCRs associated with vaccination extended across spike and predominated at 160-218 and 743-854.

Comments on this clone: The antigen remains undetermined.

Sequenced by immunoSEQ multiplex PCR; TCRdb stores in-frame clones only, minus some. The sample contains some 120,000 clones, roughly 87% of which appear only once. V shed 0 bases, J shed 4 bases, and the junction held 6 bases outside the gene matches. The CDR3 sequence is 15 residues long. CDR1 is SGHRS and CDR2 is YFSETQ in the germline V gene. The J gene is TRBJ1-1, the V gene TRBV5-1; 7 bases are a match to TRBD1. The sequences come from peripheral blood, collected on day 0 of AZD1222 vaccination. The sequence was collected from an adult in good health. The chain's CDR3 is CASSLDRGGITEAFF. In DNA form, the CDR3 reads TGCGCCAGCAGCTTGGACAGGGGTGGGATCACTGAAGCTTTCTTT.